A single sample gave rise to the 26 T cell receptor beta chains below, sequenced in a study of neoadjuvant anti-PD-1 for oral cavity cancer. Libraries were prepared by immunoSEQ multiplex PCR; TCRdb keeps only in-frame clonotypes and omits some of them. The sample includes roughly 67,000 clones, around 88% seen only once; the top ten take more than 3%. The sequencing here drew on PBMCs, taken before nivolumab (anti-PD-1) treatment. The source of these receptors is a person between 40 and 85 years old with oral cavity squamous cell carcinoma.

The chain couples TRBV29-1 to TRBJ2-1, with no clear D. V shed 4 bases and J shed 2 bases, with 9 bases lying between them. CDR1 is SQVTM and CDR2 is ANQGSEA in the germline V gene. The CDR3 contains 13 residues. DNA of the CDR3: TGCAGCGTTGTAGGTGCAGCCTACAATGAGCAGTTCTTC. Its translation is CSVVGAAYNEQFF.

This clone showed up many times. The chain employs TRBV6-1 and TRBJ2-3; D tentatively reads TRBD1 or TRBD2 (6 bases each). The CDR3 totals 15 residues. V lost 8 bases to trimming and J lost 4 bases, with 19 bases between them. The germline V gene has CDR1 MNHNS and CDR2 SASEGT. The CDR3 nucleotides are TGTGCCAGCCCAGAAGCGGCCGGGGGCGCAGATACGCAGTATTTT. It is translated as CASPEAAGGADTQYF.

The V and J genes are TRBV7-9 and TRBJ1-1; perhaps TRBD1 as D (6 bases). This CDR3 region has 14 residues. V was shortened by 3 bases and J by 5 bases, with 13 bases between the two germline ends. Germline CDR1 is SEHNR and CDR2 is FQNEAQ (reference sequence). CDR3: CASSLRGRGTEAFF. CDR3 coding DNA: TGTGCCAGCAGCTTGCGGGGGCGGGGAACTGAAGCTTTCTTT.

The rearrangement links TRBV7-7 to TRBJ2-3; D tentatively fits TRBD1 or TRBD2 (6 bases each). The V end lost 3 bases, the J end lost 2 bases, and 9 bases lay between the germline ends. Germline CDR1 is SSHAT and CDR2 is FNYEAQ (reference sequence). This CDR3 has 14 amino acids. CDR3 protein: CASSFGGPTDTQYF. DNA for the CDR3: TGTGCCAGCAGCTTTGGGGGGCCCACAGATACGCAGTATTTT.

In regard to this clone: The junction and the germline gene differ at one end; a read error may be behind it. The chain couples TRBV7-7 to TRBJ1-1; D not resolved. This CDR3 contains 13 residues. CDR1 and CDR2 from the germline V gene are SSHAT and FNYEAQ (reference sequence). CDR3 nucleotide sequence: TGTGCTAGCAGCTTAGGAGCAAACACTGAAGCTTTCTTT. Protein sequence: CASSLGANTEAFF.

The rearrangement uses TRBV2 and TRBJ2-7; 9 bases match TRBD1. With V trimmed by 1 base and J by 3 bases, 4 bases remained unmatched. Germline assignment: CDR1 SNHLY and CDR2 FYNNEI. This CDR3 region has 15 residues. Here the CDR3 DNA reads TGTGCCAGCAGTGAAGACAGGGGGCGGGTCTACGAGCAGTACTTC. Amino acids: CASSEDRGRVYEQYF.

This CDR3 reads CASSSALAGEFPGNTIYF. Here the CDR3 DNA reads TGTGCCAGCAGCTCAGCATTAGCAGGGGAATTCCCTGGAAACACCATATATTTT. V is TRBV13 and J is TRBJ1-3; tentatively, D is TRBD1 (6 bases). The germline gives CDR1 PRHDT, CDR2 FYEKMQ (reference sequence). The V gene lost 4 bases and the J gene lost 2 bases, with 21 bases spanning the gap. This CDR3 is built from 18 residues.

The chain employs TRBV9 and TRBJ1-3; 7 nucleotides match TRBD1. Trimming cost V 3 bases and J 4 bases; bases outside gene matches: 7. The germline V gene encodes CDR1 SGDLS and CDR2 YYNGEE. The CDR3 totals 15 residues. Here the CDR3 DNA reads TGTGCCAGCAGCGCCGAGGACAGGTCAGGAAACACCATATATTTT. It is translated as CASSAEDRSGNTIYF.

The CDR3 nucleotides read TGCGCCAGCAGCCCCCGATGGGGGATCCCTTACGAGCAGTACTTC. Translated: CASSPRWGIPYEQYF. The chain carries TRBV5-1 and TRBJ2-7; the D gene could be TRBD1 or TRBD2 (5 bases each). Germline V CDR1 and CDR2: SGHRS, YFSETQ. This CDR3 is 15 amino acids long. V was cut by 4 bases and J by 4 bases, with 18 bases left in between.

The chain joins TRBV14 to TRBJ2-3; maybe TRBD1 (6 bases). V was cut by 0 bases and J by 14 bases, with 15 bases left in between. Germline assignment: CDR1 SGHDN and CDR2 FVKESK. This CDR3 spans 13 amino acids. CDR3 sequence (DNA): TGTGCCAGCAGCCAAGAACGTACAGGGCGTCTGTATTTT. As protein: CASSQERTGRLYF.

The V and J genes are TRBV11-3 and TRBJ2-2; 7 bases fit TRBD2. Germline CDR1 reads SGHNT; CDR2 reads YENEEA. The CDR3 consists of 18 residues. J lost 6 bases, V lost 0 bases, and 13 bases had no gene match. CDR3 nucleotide sequence: TGTGCCAGCAGCTTAGATCACGGGGGGTCGACCCGGCCCGGGGAGCTGTTTTTT. Protein product: CASSLDHGGSTRPGELFF.

This sequence joins TRBV27 and TRBJ2-3; 8 nucleotides align to TRBD1. V gave up 5 bases and J gave up 4 bases; unmatched junction bases: 8. Germline V CDR1 and CDR2: MNHEY, SMNVEV (reference sequence). The CDR3 spans 15 residues. CDR3 protein: CASSVTGGTADTQYF. DNA of the CDR3: TGTGCCAGCAGTGTTACAGGGGGGACGGCAGATACGCAGTATTTT.

V is TRBV25-1 and J is TRBJ2-7, with D possibly TRBD1 on 6 matching bases. Germline CDR1 and CDR2: MGHDK and SYGVNS. The CDR3 loop spans 10 amino acids. The V gene lost 8 bases and the J gene lost 11 bases, with 13 bases spanning the gap. This chain's CDR3 is CASVEGGEYF. The CDR3 bases are TGTGCCAGCGTCGAAGGGGGTGAGTACTTC.

This chain uses TRBV27 with TRBJ2-2, with D perhaps matching TRBD2 (6 bases). Germline loops: CDR1 MNHEY, CDR2 SMNVEV (reference sequence). This CDR3 has 16 residues. V lost 5 bases to trimming and J lost 6 bases, with 19 bases between them. The CDR3 protein is CASSPLGGQTAGELFF. Here the CDR3 DNA reads TGTGCCAGCAGTCCCCTGGGAGGCCAAACGGCCGGGGAGCTGTTTTTT.

The rearrangement links TRBV9 to TRBJ2-5; tentatively, D is TRBD2 (6 bases). Per the germline V gene, CDR1 is SGDLS and CDR2 is YYNGEE. Trimming removed 4 bases at V and 5 bases at J, with 15 bases between. The CDR3 extends over 14 amino acids. CDR3 nucleotides: TGTGCCAGCAGCACCGGGACTCTTCGGGAGACCCAGTACTTC. Residues: CASSTGTLRETQYF.

On this clone itself: Other nucleotide sequences from this sample produce the same CDR3. The chain has TRBV5-4 and TRBJ1-3; D is unresolved. The germline V gene has CDR1 SGHNT and CDR2 YYREEE (reference sequence). The CDR3 contains 13 residues. V shed 4 bases and J shed 3 bases, with 8 bases lying between them. The CDR3 loop reads CASSLKGGNTIYF. The CDR3 DNA reads TGTGCCAGCAGCCTTAAAGGTGGAAACACCATATATTTT.

The chain uses TRBV19 and TRBJ1-2; 7 bases are a match to TRBD1. Germline values: CDR1 LNHDA, CDR2 SQIVND (reference sequence). V gave up 3 bases and J gave up 5 bases; unmatched junction bases: 6. CDR3 length: 14 amino acids. The CDR3 protein is CASSIPGTAYGYTF. Here the CDR3 DNA reads TGTGCCAGTAGTATCCCCGGGACAGCTTATGGCTACACCTTC.

The V and J genes are TRBV5-1 and TRBJ1-2, with TRBD1 matching over 8 bases. From germline, CDR1 is SGHRS and CDR2 YFSETQ. Germline trimming cut 5 bases from V and 6 bases from J; bases unmatched to any gene: 9. The CDR3 consists of 14 residues. The CDR3 spells CASRPGQGLDGYTF. CDR3 DNA: TGCGCCAGCAGGCCAGGACAGGGTTTGGATGGCTACACCTTC.

The chain uses TRBV6-5 and TRBJ2-1; D not resolved. Trimming took off 2 bases at V and 9 bases at J, with 11 bases between the two ends. There are 13 residues in the CDR3. Germline assignment: CDR1 MNHEY and CDR2 SVGAGI. CDR3 sequence: CASSYGVVGEQFF. For the CDR3, the DNA is TGTGCCAGCAGTTACGGGGTAGTTGGTGAGCAGTTCTTC.

As to this clone: Other DNA sequences in the sample encode the same CDR3. The chain couples TRBV9 to TRBJ2-1; no reliable D call. With 2 bases removed from V and 9 bases from J, the gap between germline ends came to 9 bases. The CDR3 has 12 amino acids. Germline V lookup: CDR1 SGDLS, CDR2 YYNGEE. This chain's CDR3 is CASSVGLAEQFF. DNA for the CDR3: TGTGCCAGCAGCGTGGGGTTAGCTGAGCAGTTCTTC.

This sequence joins TRBV2 and TRBJ2-1; 7 positions match TRBD1. The CDR3 loop spans 15 amino acids. J lost 9 bases, V lost 10 bases, and 18 bases had no gene match. Germline CDR1 and CDR2: SNHLY and FYNNEI. The CDR3 spells CATQGDTAFLSEQFF. CDR3 in DNA: TGTGCCACGCAGGGGGACACGGCTTTTTTAAGTGAGCAGTTCTTC.

This chain links TRBV19 with TRBJ2-7; 7 bases are a match to TRBD1. J gave up 0 bases and V 10 bases, and 6 bases lay outside the gene matches. There are 13 residues in the CDR3. CDR1 and CDR2 from the germline V gene are LNHDA and SQIVND (reference sequence). The CDR3 loop reads CATRQGSSYEQYF. The CDR3 coding sequence is TGTGCCACAAGACAGGGTAGCTCCTACGAGCAGTACTTC.

The rearrangement joins TRBV7-9 to TRBJ2-3; D not certain. Trimming pared 0 bases from V and 2 bases from J, leaving 15 bases between. The CDR3 extends over 17 amino acids. Germline assignment: CDR1 SEHNR and CDR2 FQNEAQ (reference sequence). The CDR3: CASSLALQLFFTDTQYF. For the CDR3, the DNA is TGTGCCAGCAGCTTAGCGTTACAGCTCTTTTTCACAGATACGCAGTATTTT.

This sequence joins TRBV27 and TRBJ1-2; 7 bases are shared with TRBD1. With 2 bases clipped from V and 2 bases from J, the junction kept 5 bases outside the gene matches. The germline V gene has CDR1 MNHEY and CDR2 SMNVEV (reference sequence). The CDR3 loop spans 15 amino acids. CDR3: CASSLRGQLNYGYTF. In nucleotides, the CDR3 is TGTGCCAGCAGTTTAAGGGGACAGCTCAACTATGGCTACACCTTC.

CDR3 sequence: CASSAQDRNTIYF. The CDR3 nucleotides are TGTGCCAGCAGCGCACAGGATAGAAACACCATATATTTT. The chain uses TRBV5-4 and TRBJ1-3; D is perhaps TRBD1 (5 bases). Trimming removed 4 bases from V and 5 bases from J, with 10 bases in between. Germline V gene sequence: CDR1 SGHNT, CDR2 YYREEE (reference sequence). This CDR3 spans 13 amino acids.

The chain couples TRBV6-4 to TRBJ2-1; D call uncertain. This CDR3 is 17 amino acids long. Germline CDR1 is MRHNA and CDR2 is SNTAGT. V was clipped by 7 bases and J by 4 bases, with 23 bases between them. The CDR3 DNA sequence: TGTGCCAGCACCCTTAACGCCCCTGGAAACAGATACAATGAGCAGTTCTTC. This sequence encodes CASTLNAPGNRYNEQFF.